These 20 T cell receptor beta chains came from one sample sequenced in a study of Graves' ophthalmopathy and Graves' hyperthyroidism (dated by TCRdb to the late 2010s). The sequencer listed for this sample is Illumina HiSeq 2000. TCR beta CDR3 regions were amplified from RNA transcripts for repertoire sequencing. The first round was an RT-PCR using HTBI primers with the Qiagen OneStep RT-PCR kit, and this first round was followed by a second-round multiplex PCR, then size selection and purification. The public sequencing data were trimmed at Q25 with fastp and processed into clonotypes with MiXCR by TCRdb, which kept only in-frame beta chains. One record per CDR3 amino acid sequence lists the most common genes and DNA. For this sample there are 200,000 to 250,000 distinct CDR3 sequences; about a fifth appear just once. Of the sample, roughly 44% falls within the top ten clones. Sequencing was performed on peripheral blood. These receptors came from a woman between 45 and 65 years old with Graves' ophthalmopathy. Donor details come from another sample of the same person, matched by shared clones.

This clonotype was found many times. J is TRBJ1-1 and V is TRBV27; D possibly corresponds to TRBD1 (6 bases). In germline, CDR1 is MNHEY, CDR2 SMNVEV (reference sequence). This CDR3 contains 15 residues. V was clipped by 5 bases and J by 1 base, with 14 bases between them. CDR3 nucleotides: TGTGCCAGCAGTCCCCGGGGGCACGGGAACACTGAAGCTTTCTTT. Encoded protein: CASSPRGHGNTEAFF.

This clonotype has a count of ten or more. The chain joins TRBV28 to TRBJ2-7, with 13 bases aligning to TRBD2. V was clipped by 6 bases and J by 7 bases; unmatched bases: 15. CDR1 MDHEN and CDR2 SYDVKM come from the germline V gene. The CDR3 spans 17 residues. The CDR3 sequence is CASSLIQLAGGPGEQYF. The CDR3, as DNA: TGTGCCAGCAGCCTAATCCAACTAGCGGGAGGGCCTGGTGAGCAGTACTTC.

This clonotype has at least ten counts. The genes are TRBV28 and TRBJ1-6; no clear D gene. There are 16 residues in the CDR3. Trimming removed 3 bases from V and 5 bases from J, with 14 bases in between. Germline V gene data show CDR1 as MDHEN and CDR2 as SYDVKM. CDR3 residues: CASSFFRPGNNSPLHF. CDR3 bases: TGTGCCAGCAGTTTCTTCCGACCTGGAAATAATTCACCCCTCCACTTT.

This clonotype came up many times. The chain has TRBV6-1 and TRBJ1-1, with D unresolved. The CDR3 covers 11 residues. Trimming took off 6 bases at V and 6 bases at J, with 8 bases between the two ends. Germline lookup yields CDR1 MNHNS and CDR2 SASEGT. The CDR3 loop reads CASSQVSEAFF. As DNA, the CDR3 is TGTGCCAGCAGCCAGGTTTCTGAAGCTTTCTTT.

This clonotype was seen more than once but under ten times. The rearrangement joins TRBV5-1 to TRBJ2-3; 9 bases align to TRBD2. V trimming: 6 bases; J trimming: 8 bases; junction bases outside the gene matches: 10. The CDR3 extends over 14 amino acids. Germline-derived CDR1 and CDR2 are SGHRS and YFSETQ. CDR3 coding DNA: TGCGCCAGCACCCCGGGGATAGCGGGAGTTACGCAGTATTTT. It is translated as CASTPGIAGVTQYF.

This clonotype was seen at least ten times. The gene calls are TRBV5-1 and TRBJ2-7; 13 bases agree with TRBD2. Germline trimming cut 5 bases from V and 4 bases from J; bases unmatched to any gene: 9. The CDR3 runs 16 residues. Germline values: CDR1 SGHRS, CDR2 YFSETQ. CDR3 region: CASRDTGLAGLYEQYF. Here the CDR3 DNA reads TGCGCCAGCAGAGACACGGGACTAGCGGGACTTTACGAGCAGTACTTC.

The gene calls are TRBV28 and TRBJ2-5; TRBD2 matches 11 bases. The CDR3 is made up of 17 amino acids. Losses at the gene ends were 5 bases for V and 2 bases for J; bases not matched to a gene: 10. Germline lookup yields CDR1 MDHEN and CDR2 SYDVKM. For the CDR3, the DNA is TGTGCCAGCAGTGAACCACTAGCGGGAGTGCCACAAGAGACCCAGTACTTC. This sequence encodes CASSEPLAGVPQETQYF.

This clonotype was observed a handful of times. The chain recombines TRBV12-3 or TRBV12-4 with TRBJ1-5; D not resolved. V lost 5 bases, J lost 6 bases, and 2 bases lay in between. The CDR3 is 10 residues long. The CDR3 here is CASSVQPQHF. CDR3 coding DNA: TGTGCCAGCAGTGTTCAGCCCCAGCATTTT.

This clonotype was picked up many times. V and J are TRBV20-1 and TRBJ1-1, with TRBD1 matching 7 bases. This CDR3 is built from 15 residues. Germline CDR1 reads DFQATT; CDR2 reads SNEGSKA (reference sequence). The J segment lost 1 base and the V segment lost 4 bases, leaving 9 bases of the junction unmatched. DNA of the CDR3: TGCAGTGCTACGACAGGGAGGGTTGCGAACACTGAAGCTTTCTTT. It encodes CSATTGRVANTEAFF.

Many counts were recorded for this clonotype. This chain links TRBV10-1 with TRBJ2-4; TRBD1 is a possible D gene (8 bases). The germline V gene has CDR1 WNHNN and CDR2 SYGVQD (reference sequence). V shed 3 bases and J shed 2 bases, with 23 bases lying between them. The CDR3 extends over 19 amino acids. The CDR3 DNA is TGCGCCAGCAGTGAACCGGCAGGGGGCAAGGGGGGGACCAAAAACATTCAGTACTTC. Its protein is CASSEPAGGKGGTKNIQYF.

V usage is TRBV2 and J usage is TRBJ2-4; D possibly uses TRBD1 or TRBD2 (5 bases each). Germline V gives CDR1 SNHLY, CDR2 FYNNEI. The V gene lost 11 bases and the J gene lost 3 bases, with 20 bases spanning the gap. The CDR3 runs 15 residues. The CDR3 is CASQTEGSLKNIQYF. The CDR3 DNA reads TGTGCCTCCCAGACCGAGGGGAGCCTCAAAAACATTCAGTACTTC. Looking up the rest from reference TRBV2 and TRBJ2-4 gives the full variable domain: EPEVTQTPSHQVTQMGQEVILRCVPISNHLYFYWYRQILGQKVEFLVSFYNNEISEKSEIFDDQFSVERPDGSNFTLKIRSTKLEDSAMYFCASQTEGSLKNIQYFGAGTRLSVL.

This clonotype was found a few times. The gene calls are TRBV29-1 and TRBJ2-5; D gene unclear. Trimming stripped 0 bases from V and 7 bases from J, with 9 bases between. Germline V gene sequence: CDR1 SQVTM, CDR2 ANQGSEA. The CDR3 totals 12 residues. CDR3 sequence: CSVEDLMGTQYF. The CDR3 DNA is TGCAGCGTTGAAGATTTGATGGGGACCCAGTACTTC.

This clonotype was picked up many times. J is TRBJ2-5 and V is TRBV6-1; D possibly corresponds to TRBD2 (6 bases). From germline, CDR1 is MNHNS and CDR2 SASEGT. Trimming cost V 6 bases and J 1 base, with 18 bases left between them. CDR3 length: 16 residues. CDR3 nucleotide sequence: TGTGCCAGCAGCCTGCGTGGCCGCGGGGCCCAAGAGACCCAGTACTTC. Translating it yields CASSLRGRGAQETQYF.

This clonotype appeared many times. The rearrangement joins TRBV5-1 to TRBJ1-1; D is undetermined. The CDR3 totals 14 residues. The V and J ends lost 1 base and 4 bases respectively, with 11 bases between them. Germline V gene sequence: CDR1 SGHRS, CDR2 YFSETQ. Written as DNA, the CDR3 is TGCGCCAGCAGCTTGTCGTCAGGTCTCACTGAAGCTTTCTTT. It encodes CASSLSSGLTEAFF.

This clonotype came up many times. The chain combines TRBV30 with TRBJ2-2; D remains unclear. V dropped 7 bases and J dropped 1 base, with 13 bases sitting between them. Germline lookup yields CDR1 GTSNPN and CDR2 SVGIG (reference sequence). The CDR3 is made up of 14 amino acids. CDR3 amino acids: CAYAPMWNTGELFF. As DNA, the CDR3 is TGTGCCTATGCCCCCATGTGGAACACCGGGGAGCTGTTTTTT.

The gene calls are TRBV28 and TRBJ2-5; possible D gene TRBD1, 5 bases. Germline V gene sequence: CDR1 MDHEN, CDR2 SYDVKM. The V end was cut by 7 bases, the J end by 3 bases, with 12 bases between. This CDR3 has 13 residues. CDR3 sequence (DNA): TGTGCCAGCAACAGGTTCTTGAAAGAGACCCAGTACTTC. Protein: CASNRFLKETQYF.

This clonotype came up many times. The CDR3 DNA sequence: TGCAGTGCCCTTGGGACTAAAAAAGAGACCCAGTACTTC. Translation gives CSALGTKKETQYF. This chain joins TRBV20-1 and TRBJ2-5, with 7 bases identical to TRBD2. The V segment lost 6 bases and the J segment 3 bases; nucleotides outside the gene matches: 7. Per the germline V gene, CDR1 is DFQATT and CDR2 is SNEGSKA (reference sequence). This CDR3 has 13 residues.

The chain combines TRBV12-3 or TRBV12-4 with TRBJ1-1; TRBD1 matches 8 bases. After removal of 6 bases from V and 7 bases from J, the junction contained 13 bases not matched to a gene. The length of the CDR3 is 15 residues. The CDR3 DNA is TGTGCCAGCAGCACAAGAAACCAGGGGGCGGGTGAAGCTTTCTTT. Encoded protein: CASSTRNQGAGEAFF.

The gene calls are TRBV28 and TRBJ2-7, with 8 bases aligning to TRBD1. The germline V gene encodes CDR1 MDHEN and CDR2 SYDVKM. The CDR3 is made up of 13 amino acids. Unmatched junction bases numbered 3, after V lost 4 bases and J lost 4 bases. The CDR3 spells CASSSWTGYEQYF. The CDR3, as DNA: TGTGCCAGCAGTTCCTGGACAGGGTACGAGCAGTACTTC.

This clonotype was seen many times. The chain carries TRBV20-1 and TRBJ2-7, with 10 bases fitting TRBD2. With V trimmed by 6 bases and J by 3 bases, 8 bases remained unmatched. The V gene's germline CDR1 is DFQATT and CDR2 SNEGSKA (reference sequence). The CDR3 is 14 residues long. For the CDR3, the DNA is TGCAGTGCCACAAGACCTAGCGGGAGCTACGAGCAGTACTTC. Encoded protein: CSATRPSGSYEQYF.